This TCR beta chain was captured in a study of PD-L1 blockade in urothelial cancer. Whole-study context: Patients initiated atezolizumab in 2014 at 1,200 mg intravenously every 3 weeks. Blood samples contained a median 141,255 T cells.

The time point: peripheral blood 6 weeks after treatment start. Assay used: immunoSEQ multiplex PCR; TCRdb lists only in-frame clones, some missing. This sample has over 100,000 clones, with approximately 90% found just once. Turning to this clone: The target antigen is unknown.

Trimming took 5 bases from V and 2 from J, leaving 25 bases between them. The CDR3 has 19 residues. Per germline, CDR1 SGHTA and CDR2 FQGTGA. Whole-study findings and limits: TCR clonality was measured in pretreatment peripheral blood. Clonality below the median predicted better survival.

The chain joins TRBV7-3 to TRBJ1-5, with D perhaps matching TRBD1 (6 bases). This clonotype originated in a man in his 60s with urothelial cancer. This material consisted of PBMCs, taken around atezolizumab (anti-PD-L1) treatment. The CDR3 sequence: CASSPGLQGGCHCNQPQHF. CDR3 DNA sequence: TGTGCCAGCAGCCCCGGGCTTCAAGGGGGATGCCATTGCAATCAGCCCCAGCATTTT.